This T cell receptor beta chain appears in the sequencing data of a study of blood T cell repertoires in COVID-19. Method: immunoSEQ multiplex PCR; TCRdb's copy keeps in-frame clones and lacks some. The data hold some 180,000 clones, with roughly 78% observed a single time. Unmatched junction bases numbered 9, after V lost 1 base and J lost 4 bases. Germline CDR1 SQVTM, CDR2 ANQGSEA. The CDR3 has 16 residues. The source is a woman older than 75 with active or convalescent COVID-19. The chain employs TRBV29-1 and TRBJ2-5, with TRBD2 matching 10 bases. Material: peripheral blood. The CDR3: CSVEVSGGAVAETQYF. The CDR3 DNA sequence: TGCAGCGTTGAAGTAAGCGGGGGGGCCGTTGCAGAGACCCAGTACTTC.